These T cell receptor beta chains were read from a single sample in a study of blood T cells in healthy people across ages. TCRdb redid the calling of the 5' RACE reads with MiXCR, one entry per CDR3 protein. The sample records roughly 1,800,000 distinct CDR3 sequences, about 49% being singletons. The specimen sequenced was blood. The receptors here all came from a woman aged 40 to 50 in good health. The CDR3 runs from the conserved cysteine through the conserved F or W. D genes are given only for firm matches. The listing skips clone size in some rows; elsewhere it reads once, few, many or a size class.

v_call	clone_size	d_call	cdr3_length	j_call	cdr3_nt	cdr3_aa
TRBV7-9	.	TRBD1	18	TRBJ2-6	TGTGCCAGCAGCTTAATCGGACAGGCTAGCTCTGGGGCCAACGTCCTGACTTTC	CASSLIGQASSGANVLTF
TRBV5-5	once	.	13	TRBJ2-1	TGTGCCAGCAGCTTGGACGGGGAGGTTGAGCAGTTCTTC	CASSLDGEVEQFF
TRBV7-2	.	.	16	TRBJ1-2	TGTGCCAGCAGCTTAGCGGGGGGAGGGCCCCACTATGGCTACACCTTC	CASSLAGGGPHYGYTF
TRBV7-2	few	TRBD2	15	TRBJ2-1	TGTGCCAGCAGCAAGAGCGGGGGGGCCTTTAACGAGCAGTTCTTC	CASSKSGGAFNEQFF
TRBV24-1	.	TRBD1	19	TRBJ2-1	TGTGCCACCAGTGGCCCGACAGGGGCGTCAGTGGGATCCTACAATGAGCAGTTCTTC	CATSGPTGASVGSYNEQFF
TRBV24-1	.	.	11	TRBJ2-4	TGTGCCACCAGTGACCAGGGGATTCAGTACTTC	CATSDQGIQYF
TRBV20-1	.	TRBD2	17	TRBJ2-1	TGCAGTGCTACCGGGGCTAGCGGGTGGTGGTCCTACAATGAGCAGTTCTTC	CSATGASGWWSYNEQFF
TRBV7-2	many	.	14	TRBJ2-7	TGTGCCAGCAGCTTAAACAGGGATTCCTACGAGCAGTACTTC	CASSLNRDSYEQYF
TRBV5-1	once	.	15	TRBJ2-7	TGCGCCAGCAGCTTGGCCGGTGCAGGGGTGGGGGAGCAGTACTTC	CASSLAGAGVGEQYF
TRBV11-2	.	.	14	TRBJ2-3	TGTGCCAGCAGCGCGGGGCTTTCGGCAGATACGCAGTATTTT	CASSAGLSADTQYF
TRBV4-1	few	.	16	TRBJ2-3	TGCGCCAGCAGCCGTGTTACAGGGCCGGACACAGATACGCAGTATTTT	CASSRVTGPDTDTQYF
TRBV29-1	few	.	11	TRBJ1-1	TGCAGCGTCGACCCAGGGTCTGAAGCTTTCTTT	CSVDPGSEAFF
TRBV15	few	.	14	TRBJ1-5	TGTGCCACCAGCAGAAACAGGGATCGTCAGCCCCAGCATTTT	CATSRNRDRQPQHF
TRBV24-1	.	.	12	TRBJ2-1	TGTGCCACCTCGGGACCACCTAATGAGCAGTTCTTC	CATSGPPNEQFF